This T cell receptor beta chain was recovered during a study of cytomegalovirus exposure and HLA in healthy donors. V lost 4 bases and J lost 2; bases outside the gene matches: 4. This CDR3 contains 14 residues. CDR1 is MGHDK and CDR2 is SYGVNS in the germline V gene. 60 Vbeta and 13 Jbeta primers were used in PCR. Some clones are missing from TCRdb's copy, which holds only in-frame ones; the method was immunoSEQ multiplex PCR. The sample lists about 190,000 clones, 75% to 90% seen once, with over 5.5% in the top ten. The study, taken as a whole, reports: TCR beta chain V- and J-gene trimming was linked, in a later analysis, to a missense variant in DCLRE1C.

A word on this clone: Antigen unknown.

Sequencing input: PBMCs. V usage is TRBV25-1 and J usage is TRBJ2-5; 7 positions match TRBD1. The receptor was derived from a man aged 40-49 years in good health and CMV-seropositive. In nucleotides, the CDR3 is TGTGCCAGCAGTGCCTGGACAGGACAAGAGACCCAGTACTTC. Its translation: CASSAWTGQETQYF.